Sequencing of this T cell receptor beta chain was carried out in a study of control samples from healthy donors and cancer patients. A single count supports this clone. The assay was immunoSEQ multiplex PCR, and TCRdb's table has in-frame clones only and misses some. The profile shows more than 50,000 clones, 90% of them singletons. V shed 4 bases and J 2 bases; nucleotides not matched to a gene: 3. The length of the CDR3 is 13 residues. CDR1 is SGHNT, CDR2 YYREEE, per germline (reference sequence). Material: PBMCs. The sequence was collected from a woman aged 50 to 60 with colorectal cancer. V gene TRBV5-4 combines with J gene TRBJ2-7, with TRBD1 identical over 7 bases. CDR3 sequence: CASSRDSPYEQYF. CDR3 bases: TGTGCCAGCAGCCGGGACAGTCCCTACGAGCAGTACTTC.